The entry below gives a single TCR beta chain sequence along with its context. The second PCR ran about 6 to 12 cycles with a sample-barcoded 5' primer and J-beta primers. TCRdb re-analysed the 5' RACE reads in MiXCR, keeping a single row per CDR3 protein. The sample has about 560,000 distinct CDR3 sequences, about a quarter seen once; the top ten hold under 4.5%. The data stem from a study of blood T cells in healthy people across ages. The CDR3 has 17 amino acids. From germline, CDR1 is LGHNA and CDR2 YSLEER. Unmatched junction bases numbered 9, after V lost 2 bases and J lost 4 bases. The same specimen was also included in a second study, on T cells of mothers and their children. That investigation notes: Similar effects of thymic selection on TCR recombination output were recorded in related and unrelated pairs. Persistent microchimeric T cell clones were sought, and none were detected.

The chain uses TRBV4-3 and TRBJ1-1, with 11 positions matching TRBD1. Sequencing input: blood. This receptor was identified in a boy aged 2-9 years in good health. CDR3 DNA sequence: TGCGCCAGCAGCCAATGGACAGGGGGCGGCATACGCACTGAAGCTTTCTTT. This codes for CASSQWTGGGIRTEAFF.